A single sample gave rise to the 14 T cell receptor beta chains below, sequenced in a study of cytomegalovirus exposure and HLA in healthy donors (dated 2017 in TCRdb). Libraries were prepared through the immunoSEQ multiplex PCR assay. A mixture of 60 forward primers for TCR Vbeta segments and 13 reverse primers for TCR Jbeta segments was used in the multiplex PCR. TCRdb retrieved this table from immuneACCESS and kept in-frame rearrangements only. Not all clones are present; in checked studies, unresolved V genes account for under half, and no reason is known for the remainder. The sample table holds approximately 100,000 clones, of which over 65% were seen once. The ten largest clones represent approximately 5.3% of the sample. Specimen: PBMCs. The receptors shown here come from a female donor in good health and CMV-seropositive.

The chain carries TRBV2 and TRBJ1-2; tentative D call: TRBD1 (6 bases). The V gene's germline CDR1 is SNHLY and CDR2 FYNNEI. V was pared by 5 bases and J by 2 bases, with 9 bases between. The CDR3 totals 13 residues. CDR3 in DNA: TGTGCCAGCAGTTACAGGGTCAACTATGGCTACACCTTC. It yields the protein CASSYRVNYGYTF.

This clone was recorded once. The chain uses TRBV4-2 and TRBJ1-2, with 7 bases matching TRBD1. There are 14 residues in the CDR3. V gave up 4 bases and J gave up 3 bases; unmatched junction bases: 5. Per germline, CDR1 LGHNA and CDR2 YNFKEQ. The CDR3 DNA sequence: TGTGCCAGCAGCCCGTCGGGACAGTACTATGGCTACACCTTC. It encodes CASSPSGQYYGYTF.

In this sample, this clone turned up a few times. V usage is TRBV9 and J usage is TRBJ1-4; D not certain. The CDR3 covers 15 residues. The V gene lost 0 bases and the J gene lost 1 base, with 7 bases spanning the gap. Looked up from germline, CDR1 is SGDLS and CDR2 is YYNGEE. The CDR3 nucleotides read TGTGCCAGCAGCGTAGGCGGCAGAACTAATGAAAAACTGTTTTTT. Translating it yields CASSVGGRTNEKLFF.

V usage is TRBV4-3 and J usage is TRBJ1-4; 7 bases fit TRBD1. Germline assignment: CDR1 LGHNA and CDR2 YSLEER. J was trimmed by 5 bases and V by 2 bases; bases with no gene match: 14. The CDR3 is made up of 18 amino acids. In DNA form, the CDR3 reads TGCGCCAGCAGCCAACAAACTATGAGACAGGGAGGAAATGAAAAACTGTTTTTT. This gives the protein CASSQQTMRQGGNEKLFF.

This clone was observed a few times. The CDR3 DNA reads as TGTGCCAGCAGCTCCTCCTCTGAGCAGTACTTC. Its protein is CASSSSSEQYF. The chain links TRBV7-6 to TRBJ2-7; D is unresolved. Germline lookup yields CDR1 SGHVS and CDR2 FNYEAQ. This CDR3 is 11 amino acids long. The V and J ends lost 4 bases and 7 bases respectively, with 8 bases between them.

This clone was seen a handful of times. V gene TRBV30 combines with J gene TRBJ2-1; D ambiguous. Trimming removed 4 bases at V and 2 bases at J, with 12 bases between. The germline V gene has CDR1 GTSNPN and CDR2 SVGIG (reference sequence). CDR3 size: 14 residues. Here the CDR3 DNA reads TGTGCCTGGAATACGGGTCTAGCCTACAATGAGCAGTTCTTC. It yields the protein CAWNTGLAYNEQFF.

V gene TRBV10-3 combines with J gene TRBJ1-1, with 12 bases matching TRBD1. There are 15 residues in the CDR3. In germline, CDR1 is ENHRY, CDR2 SYGVKD. Losses at the gene ends were 6 bases for V and 4 bases for J; bases not matched to a gene: 6. In DNA form, the CDR3 reads TGTGCCATCAGAGGGGGGACAGGGGGCATCACTGAAGCTTTCTTT. Translating gives CAIRGGTGGITEAFF.

The sample holds one count of this clone. The chain combines TRBV30 with TRBJ2-2, with TRBD2 as a possible D gene (5 bases). V gave up 1 base and J gave up 2 bases, with 14 bases separating them. The length of the CDR3 is 16 residues. Germline CDR1 reads GTSNPN; CDR2 reads SVGIG (reference sequence). The CDR3 region is CAWSAPGSFNTGELFF. The CDR3 bases are TGTGCCTGGAGTGCCCCGGGGTCCTTTAACACCGGGGAGCTGTTTTTT.

The rearrangement joins TRBV14 to TRBJ1-6, with D unclear. Per the germline V gene, CDR1 is SGHDN and CDR2 is FVKESK. The V gene lost 0 bases and the J gene lost 7 bases, with 10 bases spanning the gap. The CDR3 covers 15 residues. The DNA of the CDR3 is TGTGCCAGCAGCCAAGATGAGGTATGGAATTCACCCCTCCACTTT. Translation gives CASSQDEVWNSPLHF.

V gene TRBV15 combines with J gene TRBJ1-2; weak D call: TRBD1 (6 bases). Germline assignment: CDR1 LNHNV and CDR2 YYDKDF (reference sequence). Trimming removed 0 bases at V and 8 bases at J, with 25 bases between. There are 18 residues in the CDR3. The CDR3 nucleotides read TGTGCCACCAGCAGAGATCTGGCGACAGGAGGAATAATGAGAGGCTACACCTTC. Translated: CATSRDLATGGIMRGYTF.

The CDR3 coding sequence is TGTGCCACCAGCAACCCAGGGAATAGCAATCAGCCCCAGCATTTT. Amino acid sequence: CATSNPGNSNQPQHF. The chain combines TRBV15 with TRBJ1-5; D is possibly TRBD1 (5 bases). V was trimmed by 4 bases and J by 0 bases, leaving 10 bases between them. This CDR3 has 15 residues. The germline V gene has CDR1 LNHNV and CDR2 YYDKDF (reference sequence).

This clone has more than one count but fewer than ten. The DNA for the CDR3 is TGTGCCAGCAGTCTTCGGGGGACAGGGGAAGGCTACACCTTC. Translation: CASSLRGTGEGYTF. The chain combines TRBV2 with TRBJ1-2, with 10 bases that match TRBD1. The V and J ends lost 5 bases and 8 bases, in that order; junction bases with no gene match: 8. The CDR3 totals 14 residues. Germline lookup yields CDR1 SNHLY and CDR2 FYNNEI.

CDR3: CASSFSGTEAFF. For the CDR3, the DNA is TGTGCCAGCAGCTTCAGTGGCACTGAAGCTTTCTTT. The chain is built from TRBV7-9 and TRBJ1-1; D gene unclear. The CDR3 covers 12 residues. Germline assignment: CDR1 SEHNR and CDR2 FQNEAQ (reference sequence). With 3 bases removed from V and 4 bases from J, the gap between germline ends came to 6 bases.

The chain couples TRBV7-2 to TRBJ1-2; 8 bases agree with TRBD1. This CDR3 spans 16 amino acids. With 2 bases clipped from V and 4 bases from J, the junction kept 9 bases outside the gene matches. From germline, CDR1 is SGHTA and CDR2 FQGNSA. The CDR3 reads CASSLRTGTPGYGYTF. The CDR3 coding sequence is TGTGCCAGCAGCTTAAGGACAGGGACCCCGGGCTATGGCTACACCTTC.